This TCR beta chain was obtained from a study of healthy donors' naive CD4 and CD8 T cells. The CDR3 is made up of 13 amino acids. The V end lost 0 bases, the J end lost 5 bases, and 8 bases lay between the germline ends. Per the germline V gene, CDR1 is MNHEY and CDR2 is SVGAGI. Broader study findings: CDR3 charge plus V and J genes appeared to account for approximately 13% of CD4/CD8 variance. Bias from naive T cell homeostatic proliferation was not addressed.

TCR libraries were built from about 520 ng of total RNA by linear amplification. TCRdb ran MiXCR on the reads and lists one entry per CDR3 protein. The table records approximately 200,000 distinct CDR3 sequences, about 70% of them present only once. CD4+CD8-CD45RO-CD45RA+ cells were naive CD4+; CD8+CD4-CD45RA+CD27bright cells were naive CD8+. This clonotype was picked up a small number of times. Its target is unknown. The rearrangement links TRBV6-5 to TRBJ2-7, with D possibly matching TRBD2 (5 bases). Material: naive CD4+ and CD8+ T cells sorted from blood, pooled from several donors. This clonotype was obtained from a pool of human donors in good health; the sample pools cells from several healthy donors. The CDR3 DNA sequence: TGTGCCAGCAGTTACTCGAGGGTACACGAGCAGTACTTC. Protein sequence: CASSYSRVHEQYF.